Following are 15 T cell receptor beta chains from one sample sequenced in a study of response to subunit inactivated influenza vaccine. TCRdb re-derived calls from the RT-PCR reads in MiXCR, one entry per CDR3 protein. The sample yields 400,000 to 650,000 distinct CDR3 sequences, less than 7.5% seen once. Sample: PBMCs from blood, taken around 25 months after vaccination. Receptors were obtained from a man between 45 and 75 years old who received an inactivated influenza vaccine.

At least ten counts were recorded for this clonotype. The genes are TRBV12-3 or TRBV12-4 and TRBJ2-3; 11 bases line up with TRBD2. This CDR3 spans 16 amino acids. Trimming cost V 8 bases and J 4 bases; bases outside gene matches: 11. CDR3 sequence reads: CASGSGRAPSADTQYF. CDR3 DNA: TGTGCCAGCGGTAGCGGGAGGGCCCCGTCGGCAGATACGCAGTATTTT.

There are many counts of this clonotype. The chain links TRBV29-1 to TRBJ2-3; the D is unclear. Germline V gene sequence: CDR1 SQVTM, CDR2 ANQGSEA. V lost 3 bases, J lost 3 bases, and 16 bases lay in between. There are 15 residues in the CDR3. In DNA, the CDR3 is TGCAGCGTTGAGAAGATTGCCGTGGGAACAGATACGCAGTATTTT. Translation gives CSVEKIAVGTDTQYF.

This chain links TRBV7-9 with TRBJ1-5; perhaps TRBD1 as D (5 bases). CDR1 SEHNR and CDR2 FQNEAQ come from the germline V gene (reference sequence). The ends were cut back, 1 base at V and 6 bases at J, with 13 bases in the middle. The CDR3 is made up of 15 amino acids. The CDR3 DNA sequence: TGTGCCAGCAGCTTAGGAGACCACGGGGCTCAGCCCCAGCATTTT. This translates into CASSLGDHGAQPQHF. The full variable domain, its missing parts supplied by reference TRBV7-9 and TRBJ1-5, is DTGVSQNPRHKITKRGQNVTFRCDPISEHNRLYWYRQTLGQGPEFLTYFQNEAQLEKSRLLSDRFSAERPKGSFSTLEIQRTEQGDSAMYLCASSLGDHGAQPQHFGDGTRLSIL.

The V call is TRBV7-2, the J call TRBJ2-2; possible D gene TRBD2, 5 bases. V lost 10 bases to trimming and J lost 4 bases, with 19 bases between them. The length of the CDR3 is 15 residues. The germline CDR1 and CDR2 sequences are SGHTA and FQGNSA. The CDR3 loop reads CATALVGITTGELFF. The CDR3 DNA reads as TGTGCCACGGCACTAGTGGGAATCACCACCGGGGAGCTGTTTTTT.

The rearrangement joins TRBV5-6 to TRBJ1-4, with no clear D. Trimming left V 2 bases short and J 5 bases short, with 10 bases between. Per germline, CDR1 SGHDT and CDR2 YYEEEE. The CDR3 loop spans 14 amino acids. CDR3 coding DNA: TGTGCCAGCAGCTTCGGTCTAGAGAATGAAAAACTGTTTTTT. This codes for CASSFGLENEKLFF.

The chain combines TRBV4-2 with TRBJ2-3; D not resolved. The CDR3 is 17 residues long. Germline loops: CDR1 LGHNA, CDR2 YNFKEQ. The germline V and J ends were trimmed by 0 bases and 0 bases, with 13 bases remaining between them. The CDR3 spells CASSQDWQVDSTDTQYF. CDR3 bases: TGTGCCAGCAGCCAAGACTGGCAGGTTGATAGCACAGATACGCAGTATTTT.

This clonotype was counted between two and nine times. J is TRBJ1-5 and V is TRBV18; D is undetermined. Germline assignment: CDR1 KGHSH and CDR2 LQKENI. V lost 6 bases to trimming and J lost 9 bases, with 15 bases between them. This CDR3 contains 13 residues. In nucleotides, the CDR3 is TGTGCCAGCTCCCCCGGGGAGTCGCGGCCCCAGCATTTT. Residues: CASSPGESRPQHF.

The rearrangement joins TRBV29-1 to TRBJ2-6; the match to TRBD1 covers 7 bases. Germline trimming cut 6 bases from V and 0 bases from J; bases unmatched to any gene: 8. Germline-derived CDR1 and CDR2 are SQVTM and ANQGSEA. The CDR3 sequence is 16 residues long. The CDR3 DNA is TGCAGCGTCGCTAGTAGGGGGCTCTCTGGGGCCAACGTCCTGACTTTC. This sequence encodes CSVASRGLSGANVLTF. Combining the CDR3 with reference TRBV29-1 and TRBJ2-6 gives the whole variable domain SAVISQKPSRDICQRGTSLTIQCQVDSQVTMMFWYRQQPGQSLTLIATANQGSEATYESGFVIDKFPISRPNLTFSTLTVSNMSPEDSSIYLCSVASRGLSGANVLTFGAGSRLTVL.

This clonotype was seen only a few times. The chain uses TRBV18 and TRBJ2-7; 9 bases map to TRBD2. The germline V gene has CDR1 KGHSH and CDR2 LQKENI. Trimming took 2 bases from V and 2 from J; bases not matched to a gene: 7. The CDR3 spans 16 residues. CDR3 nucleotides: TGTGCCAGCTCACCAGGAGCGGGGGGCCTGACCTACGAGCAGTACTTC. Protein product: CASSPGAGGLTYEQYF.

This clonotype showed up just a few times. This chain uses TRBV6-2 or TRBV6-3 with TRBJ2-1; 8 bases line up with TRBD2. This CDR3 has 11 residues. CDR1 MNHEY and CDR2 SVGEGT come from the germline V gene. The V gene end was trimmed by 10 bases and the J gene end by 10 bases; junction bases not matched to a gene: 6. The CDR3 loop reads CATRSGGEQFF. Here the CDR3 DNA reads TGTGCCACTCGGAGCGGGGGCGAGCAGTTCTTC.

This clonotype was seen at least ten times. The J gene is TRBJ2-2, the V gene TRBV6-1; D is unresolved. Germline-derived CDR1 and CDR2 are MNHNS and SASEGT. V was clipped by 8 bases and J by 7 bases, with 20 bases between them. This CDR3 region has 15 residues. The CDR3 nucleotides are TGTGCCAGCGCCACCCAGTGGGTATTGGTCGGGGAGCTGTTTTTT. This codes for CASATQWVLVGELFF.

This clonotype was seen at least ten times. This chain links TRBV6-6 with TRBJ1-2, with a weak D call TRBD1 (5 bases). The V end lost 7 bases, the J end lost 7 bases, and 16 bases lay between the germline ends. Germline V gene lookup returns CDR1 MNHNY and CDR2 SVGAGI (reference sequence). The CDR3 sequence is 13 residues long. CDR3 nucleotides: TGTGCCAGCAACGACGCAGGGCGCCGTGGCTACACCTTC. Translation gives CASNDAGRRGYTF.

This clonotype was recorded a few times. The rearrangement links TRBV6-5 to TRBJ2-2; the D is unclear. The germline V gene encodes CDR1 MNHEY and CDR2 SVGAGI. V lost 0 bases and J lost 4, with 12 bases in between. The CDR3 runs to 16 residues. The CDR3: CASSYSPTFSTGELFF. CDR3 bases: TGTGCCAGCAGTTACTCCCCCACATTCAGCACCGGGGAGCTGTTTTTT.

This clonotype was observed a handful of times. This chain joins TRBV27 and TRBJ2-1, with TRBD1 matching 8 bases. The junction had 13 bases not matched to a gene; V was cut back by 7 bases and J by 8 bases. In germline, CDR1 is MNHEY, CDR2 SMNVEV (reference sequence). The CDR3 has 15 residues. CDR3 in DNA: TGTGCCAGCACCATCCTGGGACAGGAAGGTCATGAGCAGTTCTTC. Translation gives CASTILGQEGHEQFF.

This chain connects TRBV7-2 to TRBJ2-7, with D possibly being TRBD1 (6 bases). The CDR3 has 13 amino acids. CDR1 and CDR2 from the germline V gene are SGHTA and FQGNSA. V lost 2 bases and J 3 bases, leaving 8 bases between the germline ends. The CDR3 nucleotides read TGTGCCAGCAGCTTACCGGGACACTACGAGCAGTACTTC. Its protein is CASSLPGHYEQYF.